The subject of this entry is one TCR beta chain. The sample comes from a study of blood T cell repertoires in COVID-19. Deletions cut 1 base from V and 16 bases from J, with 14 bases between. The germline CDR1 and CDR2 sequences are MNHNS and SASEGT. CDR3 length equals 13 residues. Methods used by the authors: Reference gene primer amplification yielded estimated nucleated cell counts. Some clones are missing from TCRdb's copy, which holds only in-frame ones; the method was immunoSEQ multiplex PCR. The DNA gave D and trimming, while V, J and clone size come from that table. The sample holds 310,000 or so clones, approximately 88% seen once.

Source material: peripheral blood. The rearrangement uses TRBV6-1 and TRBJ2-6; weak D call: TRBD2 (5 bases). This clonotype was sampled from a man under 40 with COVID-19, enrolled during active disease. In DNA, the CDR3 is TGTGCCAGCAGTGAAGTGGAGGAGGTCCAGCTGACTTTC. It yields the protein CASSEVEEVQLTF.